The 25 T cell receptor beta chains below all came from one sample that was sequenced in a study of blood T cell repertoires in COVID-19 (dated by TCRdb to 2018 to 2020). Library generation was performed with the immunoSEQ multiplex PCR assay. The table was pulled from immuneACCESS by TCRdb, which kept in-frame rearrangements only. Such tables lose some clones; where checked, under half of the loss comes from unresolved V genes, and the rest has no known cause. This sample comprises about 8,300 clones, 88% of them detected only once. The top ten hold roughly 9.6% of the sample. Sequencing was done on a sample of peripheral blood. These receptors were taken from a human donor in a cohort sampled during active COVID-19.

The rearrangement uses TRBV29-1 and TRBJ2-7; D unresolved. V gave up 7 bases and J gave up 3 bases, with 19 bases separating them. The CDR3 is 14 residues long. CDR1 is SQVTM and CDR2 is ANQGSEA in the germline V gene. CDR3 DNA: TGCAGCGCCACGGCCTCAGGTAAAGGCTACGAGCAGTACTTC. This codes for CSATASGKGYEQYF.

The gene calls are TRBV29-1 and TRBJ2-6; D possibly corresponds to TRBD2 (6 bases). In germline, CDR1 is SQVTM, CDR2 ANQGSEA. V was cut by 3 bases and J by 4 bases, with 13 bases left in between. The CDR3 has 15 residues. The CDR3 sequence is CSVDQGLPGANVLTF. The CDR3 nucleotides are TGCAGCGTTGATCAGGGACTGCCCGGGGCCAACGTCCTGACTTTC.

The chain combines TRBV7-8 with TRBJ1-1; the D gene is possibly TRBD1 (6 bases). The CDR3 loop spans 14 amino acids. The germline gives CDR1 SGHVS, CDR2 FQNEAQ. V was trimmed by 2 bases and J by 3 bases, leaving 10 bases between them. For the CDR3, the DNA is TGTGCCAGCAGCTTATCAGGGGTGGACACTGAAGCTTTCTTT. It codes for CASSLSGVDTEAFF.

This clone was counted only a few times. This sequence joins TRBV6-1 and TRBJ2-4; D gene unclear. V lost 3 bases, J lost 16 bases, and 13 bases lay in between. Germline V gene data show CDR1 as MNHNS and CDR2 as SASEGT. The CDR3 is made up of 11 amino acids. The CDR3 DNA follows: TGTGCCAGCAGTGAGAGTATGGGCATATACTTC. Amino acid sequence: CASSESMGIYF.

This CDR3 is CASSESAGRSPEQYF. For the CDR3, the DNA is TGCGCCAGCAGTGAGTCAGCGGGAAGGAGTCCCGAGCAGTACTTC. V and J are TRBV10-1 and TRBJ2-7; 7 nucleotides align to TRBD2. The CDR3 length is 15 residues. Germline-derived CDR1 and CDR2 are WNHNN and SYGVQD (reference sequence). V was pared by 0 bases and J by 6 bases, with 8 bases of the junction left unmatched.

V and J are TRBV4-1 and TRBJ2-7; 7 bases are a match to TRBD2. J gave up 4 bases and V 1 base, and 4 bases lay outside the gene matches. The CDR3 totals 14 residues. CDR1 MGHRA and CDR2 YSYEKL come from the germline V gene. The CDR3 DNA reads as TGCGCCAGCAGCCAAGTTCTAGCGGCATACGAGCAGTACTTC. Its protein is CASSQVLAAYEQYF.

The chain recombines TRBV7-9 with TRBJ2-3; TRBD2 matches 11 bases. Germline CDR1 reads SEHNR; CDR2 reads FQNEAQ (reference sequence). CDR3 size: 16 residues. V shed 5 bases, J shed 1 base, and the junction held 5 bases outside the gene matches. The CDR3 nucleotides read TGTGCCAGCAGCGCGGGACTAGCGGCGGGCACAGATACGCAGTATTTT. It yields the protein CASSAGLAAGTDTQYF.

The chain uses TRBV10-1 and TRBJ2-7; D perhaps matches TRBD2 (5 bases). V lost 6 bases and J lost 1, with 7 bases in between. This CDR3 region has 12 residues. CDR1 and CDR2 (germline): WNHNN, SYGVQD (reference sequence). The CDR3 DNA follows: TGCGCCAGCAGCCGGGGATCCTACGAGCAGTACTTC. It yields the protein CASSRGSYEQYF.

This chain joins TRBV4-1 and TRBJ1-5, with no clear D. V was trimmed by 1 base and J by 6 bases, leaving 10 bases between them. The CDR3 totals 14 residues. Looked up from germline, CDR1 is MGHRA and CDR2 is YSYEKL. The CDR3 DNA reads as TGCGCCAGCAGCCAAGGGGTTGCGGGTCAGCCCCAGCATTTT. This gives the protein CASSQGVAGQPQHF.

V gene TRBV11-2 combines with J gene TRBJ2-1; TRBD2 might be the D (6 bases). Trimming cost V 2 bases and J 7 bases, with 15 bases left between them. Per the germline V gene, CDR1 is SGHAT and CDR2 is FQNNGV. The CDR3 is 15 amino acids. CDR3 amino acids: CASSLSGAFRNEQFF. CDR3 nucleotide sequence: TGTGCCAGCAGCTTATCGGGAGCCTTCCGGAATGAGCAGTTCTTC.

The chain recombines TRBV19 with TRBJ2-2; D is possibly TRBD2 (5 bases). Germline lookup yields CDR1 LNHDA and CDR2 SQIVND (reference sequence). The V and J ends lost 9 bases and 4 bases respectively, with 18 bases between them. The CDR3 is made up of 15 amino acids. CDR3 in amino acids: CASNWRLWFTGELFF. Here the CDR3 DNA reads TGTGCCAGCAATTGGAGGTTGTGGTTCACCGGGGAGCTGTTTTTT.

The J gene is TRBJ2-7, the V gene TRBV5-6; tentative D call: TRBD1 (5 bases). CDR3 length: 15 residues. Trimming left V 2 bases short and J 3 bases short, with 15 bases between. Germline V gene lookup returns CDR1 SGHDT and CDR2 YYEEEE. The CDR3 region has the DNA TGTGCCAGCAGCTTTAATGTAGGGGCCCTCTACGAGCAGTACTTC. Encoded protein: CASSFNVGALYEQYF.

This clone was found once. The chain is built from TRBV19 and TRBJ1-5, with TRBD1 matching 8 bases. Per germline, CDR1 LNHDA and CDR2 SQIVND (reference sequence). The J segment lost 4 bases and the V segment lost 7 bases, leaving 3 bases of the junction unmatched. This CDR3 is 13 amino acids long. This chain's CDR3 is CASIGQGNQPQHF. The CDR3 DNA reads TGTGCCAGTATAGGACAGGGAAATCAGCCCCAGCATTTT.

The rearrangement links TRBV10-3 to TRBJ1-6; TRBD1 agrees at 8 bases. The ends lost 6 bases at V and 9 bases at J; junction bases unmatched: 10. CDR3 length: 15 amino acids. Germline CDR1 reads ENHRY; CDR2 reads SYGVKD. CDR3 sequence: CAIRDRVIGGSPLHF. The CDR3 DNA reads as TGTGCCATCAGGGACAGGGTAATAGGTGGTTCACCCCTCCACTTT.

In its sample, this clone was seen a few times. The gene calls are TRBV4-2 and TRBJ1-1; possible D gene TRBD1, 6 bases. Germline lookup yields CDR1 LGHNA and CDR2 YNFKEQ. With 0 bases removed from V and 10 bases from J, the gap between germline ends came to 12 bases. The CDR3 has 13 amino acids. The CDR3 region is CASSQDGAGAAFF. In nucleotides, the CDR3 is TGTGCCAGCAGCCAAGATGGGGCGGGGGCAGCTTTCTTT.

The CDR3 is CASSLGASGQETQYF. In DNA form, the CDR3 reads TGTGCCAGCAGCTTAGGTGCTAGCGGCCAAGAGACCCAGTACTTC. V gene TRBV11-2 combines with J gene TRBJ2-5, with 7 bases matching TRBD2. J lost 1 base, V lost 1 base, and 3 bases had no gene match. From germline, CDR1 is SGHAT and CDR2 FQNNGV. The CDR3 is 15 residues long.

The chain carries TRBV19 and TRBJ2-1; 9 nucleotides agree with TRBD2. Germline CDR1 is LNHDA and CDR2 is SQIVND (reference sequence). With V trimmed by 1 base and J by 0 bases, 10 bases remained unmatched. The CDR3 totals 19 residues. CDR3 residues: CASSIGLAGYPSSYNEQFF. For the CDR3, the DNA is TGTGCCAGTAGTATAGGTCTAGCGGGATACCCGAGCTCCTACAATGAGCAGTTCTTC. Full variable domain (remainder filled in from reference TRBV19 and TRBJ2-1): DGGITQSPKYLFRKEGQNVTLSCEQNLNHDAMYWYRQDPGQGLRLIYYSQIVNDFQKGDIAEGYSVSREKKESFPLTVTSAQKNPTAFYLCASSIGLAGYPSSYNEQFFGPGTRLTVL.

The CDR3: CASNRIGGQETQYF. For the CDR3, the DNA is TGTGCCAGCAATAGGATTGGGGGGCAAGAGACCCAGTACTTC. This sequence joins TRBV6-5 and TRBJ2-5; D might be TRBD2 (6 bases). Deletions cut 7 bases from V and 2 bases from J, with 14 bases between. The CDR3 contains 14 residues. Germline values: CDR1 MNHEY, CDR2 SVGAGI.

This chain uses TRBV24-1 with TRBJ2-2, with 7 bases aligning to TRBD1. The germline V gene has CDR1 KGHDR and CDR2 SFDVKD. This CDR3 has 15 residues. V was pared by 7 bases and J by 0 bases, with 4 bases of the junction left unmatched. The CDR3 spells CATSKGAANTGELFF. DNA for the CDR3: TGTGCCACCAGCAAGGGGGCCGCGAACACCGGGGAGCTGTTTTTT.

The J gene is TRBJ2-7, the V gene TRBV19; 11 bases fit TRBD1. The CDR3 extends over 14 amino acids. CDR1 LNHDA and CDR2 SQIVND come from the germline V gene (reference sequence). J gave up 4 bases and V 5 bases, and 4 bases lay outside the gene matches. The CDR3 here is CASSFGTGGYEQYF. The CDR3 region has the DNA TGTGCCAGTAGTTTCGGGACAGGGGGATACGAGCAGTACTTC.

The rearrangement links TRBV4-1 to TRBJ2-7; possible D gene TRBD1, 5 bases. Germline lookup yields CDR1 MGHRA and CDR2 YSYEKL. This CDR3 region has 15 residues. Deletions cut 0 bases from V and 3 bases from J, with 12 bases between. DNA of the CDR3: TGCGCCAGCAGCCAAGATCCGGGCAGGGTCTACGAGCAGTACTTC. It yields the protein CASSQDPGRVYEQYF.

The J gene is TRBJ2-1, the V gene TRBV30; TRBD2 agrees at 13 bases. The CDR3 sequence is 19 residues long. V was clipped by 4 bases and J by 1 base; unmatched bases: 13. The V gene's germline CDR1 is GTSNPN and CDR2 SVGIG (reference sequence). CDR3 bases: TGTGCCTGGATGGAACTAGCGGGAGGGCCAGAGACTTCCTACAATGAGCAGTTCTTC. Translating it yields CAWMELAGGPETSYNEQFF.

The V gene is TRBV7-2, the J gene TRBJ2-3, with 11 bases matching TRBD2. The germline V gene has CDR1 SGHTA and CDR2 FQGNSA. V gave up 1 base and J gave up 8 bases; unmatched junction bases: 8. CDR3 length: 16 amino acids. CDR3 DNA sequence: TGTGCCAGCAGCTTAGTGCTAGCGGGAGGCCAATCTACGCAGTATTTT. It yields the protein CASSLVLAGGQSTQYF.

Note on this clone: At one of its ends the junction is not consistent with the germline gene, which may arise from a read error. This CDR3 is CASSPRTSGDYNEQFF. The DNA of the CDR3 is TGTGCTAGCAGCCCCCGGACTAGCGGGGACTACAATGAGCAGTTCTTC. The chain joins TRBV7-7 to TRBJ2-1, with TRBD2 matching over 12 bases. Germline V gene data show CDR1 as SSHAT and CDR2 as FNYEAQ (reference sequence). The CDR3 is 16 residues long.

This rearrangement joins TRBV21-1 to TRBJ1-1. TRBV21-1 is termed a pseudogene. The CDR3 spans 11 residues. CDR3 protein: CASSKRTQAFF. In DNA, the CDR3 is TGTGCCAGCAGCAAGCGGACTCAAGCTTTCTTT.